Sequencing of this TCR beta chain was carried out in a study of T-cell memory formation after mild COVID-19. About the research overall: TCR clusters largely stayed donor specific. Overall study findings and caveats: Day 15 to 85 contracting clones showed balanced CD4/CD8; later expanders leaned CD4+.

V was cut by 4 bases and J by 1 base, with 11 bases left in between. The CDR3 has 14 amino acids. From germline, CDR1 is SEHNR and CDR2 FQNEAQ (reference sequence). Constant-segment primers and 5'RACE yielded cDNA libraries for TCR alpha and TCR beta, each carrying sample barcodes and UMIs. TCRdb re-called the 5' RACE reads through MiXCR, storing one row per CDR3 protein. The table lists 400,000 to 500,000 distinct CDR3 sequences, approximately 18% of them singletons. This clonotype was recorded a few times. Its specificity is not known. The material sequenced was PBMCs or a T cell subset sorted from them (not recorded which). The receptor was isolated from a man aged 18 to 30 who had mild COVID-19 (a few samples of this study predate the infection). Cell type and time point are not known. V usage is TRBV7-9 and J usage is TRBJ2-7; D is unclear. The CDR3 reads CASSSVWESYEQYF. The DNA for the CDR3 is TGTGCCAGCAGCTCTGTCTGGGAATCCTACGAGCAGTACTTC.